The 26 T cell receptor beta chains below all came from one sample that was sequenced in a study of control samples from healthy donors and cancer patients. Profiling relied on immunoSEQ multiplex PCR, and the TCRdb table lists in-frame clones only, not all of them. The table has some 79,000 clones, roughly 87% seen once. Source material: blood. These TCRs come from a woman aged 45-65 years in good health.

The chain uses TRBV7-2 and TRBJ1-1, with D uncertain. V lost 5 bases and J 2 bases, leaving 12 bases between the germline ends. This CDR3 is 14 amino acids long. Germline loops: CDR1 SGHTA, CDR2 FQGNSA. For the CDR3, the DNA is TGTGCCAGCAGCCTCACGGGATTTAACACTGAAGCTTTCTTT. Protein sequence: CASSLTGFNTEAFF. Complete variable domain (other parts from reference TRBV7-2 and TRBJ1-1): GAGVSQSPSNKVTEKGKDVELRCDPISGHTALYWYRQSLGQGLEFLIYFQGNSAPDKSGLPSDRFSAERTGGSVSTLTIQRTQQEDSAVYLCASSLTGFNTEAFFGQGTRLTVV.

The V call is TRBV5-5, the J call TRBJ1-2, with D unclear. This CDR3 is 13 amino acids long. In germline, CDR1 is SGHKS, CDR2 YYEKEE (reference sequence). Deletions cut 5 bases from V and 1 base from J, with 9 bases between. The CDR3 coding sequence is TGTGCCAGCAGTTTGCAGGATAACTATGGCTACACCTTC. This sequence encodes CASSLQDNYGYTF.

This clone was recorded only once. J is TRBJ2-7 and V is TRBV9, with D perhaps matching TRBD2 (5 bases). Germline V gene lookup returns CDR1 SGDLS and CDR2 YYNGEE. V was shortened by 0 bases and J by 3 bases, with 13 bases between the two germline ends. The CDR3 runs 15 residues. The CDR3 DNA follows: TGTGCCAGCAGCGTAGCTCCTAGCTCAGGCTACGAGCAGTACTTC. The encoded protein is CASSVAPSSGYEQYF.

This rearrangement joins TRBV28 to TRBJ1-2, with unresolved D. Germline-derived CDR1 and CDR2 are MDHEN and SYDVKM. V was pared by 4 bases and J by 7 bases, with 19 bases between. CDR3 length equals 15 residues. CDR3 coding DNA: TGTGCCAGCAGTTCCACGACCGGACGGTCGCCTGGCTACACCTTC. Its protein product is CASSSTTGRSPGYTF.

The genes are TRBV4-1 and TRBJ2-5; 11 bases match TRBD2. This CDR3 is 13 amino acids long. J was trimmed by 5 bases and V by 4 bases; bases with no gene match: 0. Germline V gene lookup returns CDR1 MGHRA and CDR2 YSYEKL. The CDR3 region is CASSRLAGETQYF. CDR3 bases: TGCGCCAGCAGCCGACTAGCGGGGGAGACCCAGTACTTC.

This sequence joins TRBV3-1 (or the pseudogene TRBV3-2) and TRBJ1-1, with D perhaps TRBD1 (6 bases). The CDR3 is 15 residues long. CDR1 is LGHDT, CDR2 YNNKEL, per germline (reference sequence). V gave up 4 bases and J gave up 5 bases, with 17 bases separating them. The CDR3 DNA reads as TGTGCCAGCAGCCGTACAGGGAGTGGGGGGACTGAAGCTTTCTTT. Amino acids: CASSRTGSGGTEAFF.

The chain combines TRBV3-1 (or the pseudogene TRBV3-2) with TRBJ1-6; 8 bases agree with TRBD1. Germline V gene data show CDR1 as LGHDT and CDR2 as YNNKEL (reference sequence). The CDR3 runs 14 residues. V shed 4 bases, J shed 9 bases, and the junction held 5 bases outside the gene matches. CDR3 region: CASSLGQGGSPLHF. The DNA of the CDR3 is TGTGCCAGCAGCCTCGGACAGGGTGGTTCACCCCTCCACTTT.

J is TRBJ1-1 and V is TRBV19; D is uncertain. Trimming stripped 5 bases from V and 2 bases from J, with 9 bases between. Germline lookup yields CDR1 LNHDA and CDR2 SQIVND (reference sequence). The CDR3 covers 13 residues. The CDR3 is CASSRKINTEAFF. The CDR3 DNA follows: TGTGCCAGTAGTCGAAAAATTAACACTGAAGCTTTCTTT.

The V gene is TRBV6-5, the J gene TRBJ2-5, with 7 bases identical to TRBD1. The CDR3 length is 14 residues. Germline V gene sequence: CDR1 MNHEY, CDR2 SVGAGI. The ends lost 5 bases at V and 3 bases at J; junction bases unmatched: 6. The CDR3 loop reads CASSLRDRKETQYF. CDR3 DNA sequence: TGTGCCAGCAGTCTCCGGGACAGAAAAGAGACCCAGTACTTC.

The chain links TRBV7-3 to TRBJ2-1; TRBD2 aligns across 10 bases. Trimming cost V 5 bases and J 3 bases; bases outside gene matches: 13. Germline V gene lookup returns CDR1 SGHTA and CDR2 FQGTGA. The CDR3 contains 18 residues. CDR3 loop: CASSQRPPGTSVYNEQFF. The CDR3 DNA is TGTGCCAGCAGCCAGCGTCCACCCGGGACTAGCGTCTACAATGAGCAGTTCTTC.

The genes are TRBV7-9 and TRBJ1-1; D gene uncertain. The V end was cut by 1 base, the J end by 4 bases, with 13 bases between. The CDR3 length is 15 residues. Germline V gene data show CDR1 as SEHNR and CDR2 as FQNEAQ (reference sequence). Here the CDR3 reads CASSLVSGYSTEAFF. The DNA for the CDR3 is TGTGCCAGCAGCTTAGTTTCCGGGTACTCCACTGAAGCTTTCTTT.

V and J are TRBV3-1 (or the pseudogene TRBV3-2) and TRBJ2-7; 8 bases map to TRBD1. V shed 0 bases and J 7 bases; nucleotides not matched to a gene: 5. This CDR3 comprises 14 residues. Per germline, CDR1 LGHDT and CDR2 YNNKEL (reference sequence). The CDR3 DNA follows: TGTGCCAGCAGCCAAGACAGGACAGGGAGGGAGCAGTACTTC. Translation: CASSQDRTGREQYF.

The genes are TRBV6-5 and TRBJ1-5, with TRBD1 identical over 8 bases. In germline, CDR1 is MNHEY, CDR2 SVGAGI. This CDR3 is built from 15 residues. Unmatched junction bases numbered 11, after V lost 6 bases and J lost 7 bases. The CDR3 loop is CASRLDRGAGQPQHF. CDR3 nucleotide sequence: TGTGCCAGCAGGTTAGACAGGGGAGCGGGACAGCCCCAGCATTTT.

The chain recombines TRBV7-3 with TRBJ2-3; 13 bases are a match to TRBD2. CDR1 and CDR2 (germline): SGHTA, FQGTGA. The CDR3 has 16 residues. V lost 5 bases and J lost 1; bases outside the gene matches: 3. The CDR3 loop is CASSPGLAGGTDTQYF. In DNA form, the CDR3 reads TGTGCCAGCAGCCCTGGACTAGCGGGGGGCACAGATACGCAGTATTTT.

The chain combines TRBV7-9 with TRBJ1-1; unclear D gene. Trimming pared 2 bases from V and 1 base from J, leaving 8 bases between. The CDR3 has 14 amino acids. The germline gives CDR1 SEHNR, CDR2 FQNEAQ (reference sequence). This CDR3 reads CASSLRDENTEAFF. In DNA form, the CDR3 reads TGTGCCAGCAGCTTAAGGGATGAGAACACTGAAGCTTTCTTT.

The chain has TRBV28 and TRBJ2-2, with D perhaps given as TRBD1 or TRBD2 (7 bases each). This CDR3 spans 15 amino acids. Germline loops: CDR1 MDHEN, CDR2 SYDVKM. V was shortened by 3 bases and J by 7 bases, with 15 bases between the two germline ends. CDR3 amino acids: CASSFAGAGGGELFF. In DNA, the CDR3 is TGTGCCAGCAGTTTCGCGGGGGCAGGGGGCGGGGAGCTGTTTTTT.

The table lists this clone with a count of one. V usage is TRBV10-3 and J usage is TRBJ1-5; the D is unclear. Deletions cut 3 bases from V and 0 bases from J, with 3 bases between. The germline V gene has CDR1 ENHRY and CDR2 SYGVKD. This CDR3 comprises 13 residues. CDR3 protein: CAISDYSNQPQHF. As DNA, the CDR3 is TGTGCCATCAGTGATTATAGCAATCAGCCCCAGCATTTT.

This rearrangement joins TRBV7-2 to TRBJ1-4; no clear D gene. Germline CDR1 reads SGHTA; CDR2 reads FQGNSA. This CDR3 is 14 amino acids long. Trimming removed 0 bases at V and 2 bases at J, with 4 bases between. The CDR3: CASSLAGTNEKLFF. Written as DNA, the CDR3 is TGTGCCAGCAGCTTAGCAGGGACTAATGAAAAACTGTTTTTT.

The chain employs TRBV6-2 or TRBV6-3 and TRBJ1-1; D is unclear. CDR3 length equals 13 residues. Germline lookup yields CDR1 MNHEY and CDR2 SVGEGT. The V end lost 7 bases, the J end lost 1 base, and 10 bases lay between the germline ends. The CDR3 loop reads CASNPLENTEAFF. The CDR3 region has the DNA TGTGCCAGCAACCCACTGGAGAACACTGAAGCTTTCTTT.

The chain joins TRBV18 to TRBJ1-2; TRBD1 matches 8 bases. V was clipped by 4 bases and J by 7 bases; unmatched bases: 11. Germline V gene data show CDR1 as KGHSH and CDR2 as LQKENI. This CDR3 spans 15 amino acids. The DNA for the CDR3 is TGTGCCAGCTCACTGCAGGGGGCCGATCTCTCTGGCTACACCTTC. Its protein is CASSLQGADLSGYTF.

V is TRBV15 and J is TRBJ1-2, with D unclear. The CDR3 sequence is 14 residues long. V lost 0 bases and J lost 8, with 13 bases in between. CDR1 is LNHNV and CDR2 is YYDKDF in the germline V gene (reference sequence). The DNA of the CDR3 is TGTGCCACCAGCAGAGATAGGATGCCCGGGGGCTACACCTTC. Its translation is CATSRDRMPGGYTF. Looking up the rest from reference TRBV15 and TRBJ1-2 gives the full variable domain: DAMVIQNPRYQVTQFGKPVTLSCSQTLNHNVMYWYQQKSSQAPKLLFHYYDKDFNNEADTPDNFQSRRPNTSFCFLDIRSPGLGDTAMYLCATSRDRMPGGYTFGSGTRLTVV.

The chain carries TRBV5-1 and TRBJ2-5; no definite D call. Germline-derived CDR1 and CDR2 are SGHRS and YFSETQ. The CDR3 is made up of 16 amino acids. Trimming took 1 base from V and 5 from J, leaving 18 bases between them. The CDR3 loop is CASSLLGKGSGETQYF. CDR3 sequence (DNA): TGCGCCAGCAGCTTGCTAGGGAAAGGGTCTGGCGAGACCCAGTACTTC. The full variable domain, its missing parts supplied by reference TRBV5-1 and TRBJ2-5, is KAGVTQTPRYLIKTRGQQVTLSCSPISGHRSVSWYQQTPGQGLQFLFEYFSETQRNKGNFPGRFSGRQFSNSRSEMNVSTLELGDSALYLCASSLLGKGSGETQYFGPGTRLLVL.

The CDR3, as DNA: TGTGCCAGCAGTTCCCTACACGTCCTCACATCGACCTCGAGCACAGATACGCAGTATTTT. This translates into CASSSLHVLTSTSSTDTQYF. The J gene is TRBJ2-3, the V gene TRBV28; no reliable D call. Germline V gene data show CDR1 as MDHEN and CDR2 as SYDVKM. This CDR3 region has 20 residues. V lost 4 bases, J lost 0 bases, and 26 bases lay in between.

The chain uses TRBV13 and TRBJ2-7; 8 nucleotides line up with TRBD2. V lost 6 bases, J lost 7 bases, and 8 bases stayed unmatched. Per germline, CDR1 PRHDT and CDR2 FYEKMQ (reference sequence). This CDR3 region has 13 residues. In DNA, the CDR3 is TGTGCCAGCAGGCGGACTAGCACAGGGGAGCAGTACTTC. Translated: CASRRTSTGEQYF.

The V gene is TRBV6-5, the J gene TRBJ1-2; D unresolved. CDR3 size: 13 residues. Germline V CDR1 and CDR2: MNHEY, SVGAGI. Trimming left V 5 bases short and J 4 bases short, with 11 bases between. This chain's CDR3 is CASSPIDGYGYTF. In DNA form, the CDR3 reads TGTGCCAGCAGTCCTATCGACGGCTATGGCTACACCTTC.

V is TRBV29-1 and J is TRBJ2-7, with D unresolved. V lost 0 bases to trimming and J lost 12 bases, with 15 bases between them. The CDR3 runs to 12 residues. Germline CDR1 SQVTM, CDR2 ANQGSEA. The CDR3 here is CSVEETRGVLYF. CDR3 DNA: TGCAGCGTTGAAGAAACCCGAGGTGTCCTGTACTTC.